This TCR beta chain was captured in a study of T cell responses to AZD1222 COVID-19 vaccine. Study-wide results and caveats: Among those given AZD1222, only six were seropositive at baseline. Donors were chiefly white British, with a greater number of females, and clonal diversity was perhaps underestimated.

Data came from immunoSEQ multiplex PCR; TCRdb stores just in-frame clones and leaves some out. The sample records about 92,000 clones, 85% to 90% being singletons. Germline V gene sequence: CDR1 ENHRY, CDR2 SYGVKD. The CDR3 loop spans 11 amino acids. Deletions cut 11 bases from V and 3 bases from J, with 8 bases between. Points on this clone: The antigen is undetermined.

The sample in question was peripheral blood, obtained on day 0 of AZD1222 vaccination. The V call is TRBV10-3, the J call TRBJ1-5; a possible D gene is TRBD1 (5 bases). The sequence came from an adult in good health. The CDR3 DNA follows: TGTGCCCGGGACCACAATCAGCCCCAGCATTTT. It codes for CARDHNQPQHF.